This T cell receptor beta chain stems from a study of T cell repertoires in cytomegalovirus infection. There are 17 residues in the CDR3. Germline loops: CDR1 LNHDA, CDR2 SQIVND (reference sequence). V shed 2 bases, J shed 4 bases, and the junction held 6 bases outside the gene matches. This clonotype was found a few times. One entry per CDR3 protein, called by TCRdb with MiXCR from the reads. The sample consists of a few hundred thousand distinct CDR3 sequences, around 27% of them appearing once. The sequence was collected from a human donor in good health (CMV status not recorded). Some clones in this sample may be carry-over from other donors' samples. The J gene is TRBJ2-5, the V gene TRBV19, with 14 bases lining up with TRBD2. The specimen sequenced was PBMCs. DNA of the CDR3: TGTGCCAGTAGTATACTGGGACTAGCGGGAGTGGCAGAGACCCAGTACTTC. This codes for CASSILGLAGVAETQYF.